This T cell receptor beta chain was sequenced for a study of regulatory T cells in long-lasting Graves disease. Study-wide results and caveats: Less diverse TCR repertoires were seen in persistent Graves' patients than in newly diagnosed ones.

This clonotype was seen many times. Its antigen is not known. This CDR3 is built from 13 residues. Germline V gene sequence: CDR1 LGHNT, CDR2 FRNRAP. V lost 6 bases to trimming and J lost 5 bases; unmatched junction nucleotides: 6. Researchers made TCR beta libraries by using iRepertoire HTBI primers and running Arm-PCR on CDR3 regions. TCRdb fed the multiplex PCR reads into MiXCR, producing one record per CDR3 protein. The table shows 600,000 to 850,000 distinct CDR3 sequences, with around 32% occurring only once. Stated time point: persistent/refractory GD, antithyroid drugs over 5 years with positive TRAb. PBMC-derived RNA was used for the TCR library. Patients were from an endocrinology department in Xi'an, China. Peripheral blood, at around 8.8 milliliters, went into EDTA tubes.

The source was peripheral blood mononuclear cells (PBMCs), collected when the disease was refractory, from a patient treated with antithyroid drugs. The chain employs TRBV12-5 and TRBJ1-2, with TRBD1 identical over 7 bases. The sequence derives from a female donor with Graves disease. In DNA, the CDR3 is TGTGCTAGTGGCCCGGGACAGCAGTATGGCTACACCTTC. Its translation is CASGPGQQYGYTF.